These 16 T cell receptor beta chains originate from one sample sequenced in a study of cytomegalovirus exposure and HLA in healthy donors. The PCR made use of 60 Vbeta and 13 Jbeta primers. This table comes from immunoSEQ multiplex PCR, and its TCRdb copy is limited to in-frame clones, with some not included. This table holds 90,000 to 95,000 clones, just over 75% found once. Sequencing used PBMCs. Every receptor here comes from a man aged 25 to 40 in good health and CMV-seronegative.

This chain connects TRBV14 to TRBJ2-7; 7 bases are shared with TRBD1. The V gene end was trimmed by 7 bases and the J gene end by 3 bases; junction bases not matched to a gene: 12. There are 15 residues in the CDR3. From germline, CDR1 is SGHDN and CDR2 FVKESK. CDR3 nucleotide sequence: TGTGCCAGCAAAGGACAGGATCTATACTTCTACGAGCAGTACGTC. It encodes CASKGQDLYFYEQYV.

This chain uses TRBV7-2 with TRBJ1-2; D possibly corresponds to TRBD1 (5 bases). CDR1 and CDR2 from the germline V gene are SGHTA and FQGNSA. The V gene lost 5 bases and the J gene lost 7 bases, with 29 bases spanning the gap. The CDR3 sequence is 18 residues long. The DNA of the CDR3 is TGTGCCAGCAGCCCCCCCCCAGGGAAGATCACTCGGGCGCGTGGCTACACCTTC. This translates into CASSPPPGKITRARGYTF.

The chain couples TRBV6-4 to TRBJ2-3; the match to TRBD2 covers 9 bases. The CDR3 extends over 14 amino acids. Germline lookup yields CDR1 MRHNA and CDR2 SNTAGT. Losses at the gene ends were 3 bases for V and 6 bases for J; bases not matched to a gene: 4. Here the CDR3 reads CASSERGRGDTQYF. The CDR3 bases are TGTGCCAGCAGTGAACGCGGGAGGGGGGATACGCAGTATTTT.

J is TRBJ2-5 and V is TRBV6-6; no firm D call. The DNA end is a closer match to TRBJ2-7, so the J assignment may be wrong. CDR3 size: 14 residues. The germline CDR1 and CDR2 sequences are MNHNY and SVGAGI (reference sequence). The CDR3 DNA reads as TGTGCCAGCAGTTATACCGCTGGCAACTACGAGCAGTACTTC. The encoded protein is CASSYTAGNYEQYF.

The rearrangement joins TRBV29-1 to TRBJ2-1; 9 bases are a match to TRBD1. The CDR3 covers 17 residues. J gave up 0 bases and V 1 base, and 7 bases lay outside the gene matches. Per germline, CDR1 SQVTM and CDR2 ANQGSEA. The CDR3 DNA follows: TGCAGCGTTGAAGGCTACAGGGGGCCAGACTCCTACAATGAGCAGTTCTTC. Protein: CSVEGYRGPDSYNEQFF.

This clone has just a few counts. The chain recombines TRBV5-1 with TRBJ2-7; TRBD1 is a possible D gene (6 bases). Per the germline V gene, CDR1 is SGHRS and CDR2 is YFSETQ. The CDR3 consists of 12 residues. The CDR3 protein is CPPNRVHYEQYV. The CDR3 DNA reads TGCCCCCCCAACAGGGTACACTACGAGCAGTACGTC.

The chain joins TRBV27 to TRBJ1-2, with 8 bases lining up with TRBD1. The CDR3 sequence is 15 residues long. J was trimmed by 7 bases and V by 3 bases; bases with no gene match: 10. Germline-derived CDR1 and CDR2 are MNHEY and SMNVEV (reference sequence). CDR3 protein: CASSFSLTGGTGYTF. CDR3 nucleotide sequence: TGTGCCAGCAGTTTCTCTCTAACAGGGGGTACTGGCTACACCTTC.

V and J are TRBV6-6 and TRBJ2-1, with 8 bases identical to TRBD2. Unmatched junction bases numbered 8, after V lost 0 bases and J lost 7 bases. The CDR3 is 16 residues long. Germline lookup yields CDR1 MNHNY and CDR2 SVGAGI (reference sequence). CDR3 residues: CASSYSGGALWNEQFF. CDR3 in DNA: TGTGCCAGCAGTTACTCCGGGGGGGCGCTTTGGAATGAGCAGTTCTTC.

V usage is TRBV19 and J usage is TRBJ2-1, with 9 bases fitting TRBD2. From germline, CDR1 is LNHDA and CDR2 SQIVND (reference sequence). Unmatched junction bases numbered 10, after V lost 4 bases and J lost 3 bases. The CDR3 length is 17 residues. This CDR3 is CASSTLSGSEVYNEQFF. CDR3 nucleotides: TGTGCCAGTAGTACCCTTAGCGGGAGTGAGGTCTACAATGAGCAGTTCTTC.

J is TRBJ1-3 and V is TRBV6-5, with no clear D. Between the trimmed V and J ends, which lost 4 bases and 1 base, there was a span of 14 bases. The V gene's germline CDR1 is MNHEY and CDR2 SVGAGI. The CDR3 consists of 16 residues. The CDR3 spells CASSSNGGESGNTIYF. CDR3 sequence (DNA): TGTGCCAGCAGTTCCAACGGCGGGGAGTCTGGAAACACCATATATTTT.

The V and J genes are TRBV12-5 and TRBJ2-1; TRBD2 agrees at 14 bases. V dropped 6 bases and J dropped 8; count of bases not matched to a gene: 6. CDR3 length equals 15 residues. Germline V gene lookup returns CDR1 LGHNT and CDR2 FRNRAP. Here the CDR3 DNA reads TGTGCTAGTGGCAATGGACTAGCGGGAGGCCATGAGCAGTTCTTC. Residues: CASGNGLAGGHEQFF.

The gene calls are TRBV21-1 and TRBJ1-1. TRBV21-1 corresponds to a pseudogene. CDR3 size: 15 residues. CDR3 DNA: TGTGCCAGCAGCAAAGGGCTCTCGAGGGACACTGAAGCTTTCTTT. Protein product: CASSKGLSRDTEAFF.

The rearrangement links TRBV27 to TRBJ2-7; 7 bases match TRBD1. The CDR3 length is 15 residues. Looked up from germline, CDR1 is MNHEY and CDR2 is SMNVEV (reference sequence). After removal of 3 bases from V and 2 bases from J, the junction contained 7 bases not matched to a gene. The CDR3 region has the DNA TGTGCCAGCAGTTTGGGGCGACAGGGCCCCTACGAGCAGTACTTC. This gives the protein CASSLGRQGPYEQYF.

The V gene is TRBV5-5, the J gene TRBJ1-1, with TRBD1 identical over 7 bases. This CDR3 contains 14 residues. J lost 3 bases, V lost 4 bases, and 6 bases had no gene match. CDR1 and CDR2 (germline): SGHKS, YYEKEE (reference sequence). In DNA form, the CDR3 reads TGTGCCAGCAGCCCGACAGGGTCGGACACTGAAGCTTTCTTT. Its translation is CASSPTGSDTEAFF.

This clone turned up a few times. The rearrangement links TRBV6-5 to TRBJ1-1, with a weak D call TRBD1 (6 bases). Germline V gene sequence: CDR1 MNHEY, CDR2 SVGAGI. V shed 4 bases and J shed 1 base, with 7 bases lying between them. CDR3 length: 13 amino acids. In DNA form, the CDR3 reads TGTGCCAGCAGTTGGGGACAGAACACTGAAGCTTTCTTT. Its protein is CASSWGQNTEAFF.

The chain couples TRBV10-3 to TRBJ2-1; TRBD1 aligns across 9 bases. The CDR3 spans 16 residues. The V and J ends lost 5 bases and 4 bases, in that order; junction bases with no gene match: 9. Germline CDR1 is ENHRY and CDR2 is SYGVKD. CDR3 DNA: TGTGCCATCAGTAGCTCCGGGACAGGGTATTACAATGAGCAGTTCTTC. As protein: CAISSSGTGYYNEQFF.